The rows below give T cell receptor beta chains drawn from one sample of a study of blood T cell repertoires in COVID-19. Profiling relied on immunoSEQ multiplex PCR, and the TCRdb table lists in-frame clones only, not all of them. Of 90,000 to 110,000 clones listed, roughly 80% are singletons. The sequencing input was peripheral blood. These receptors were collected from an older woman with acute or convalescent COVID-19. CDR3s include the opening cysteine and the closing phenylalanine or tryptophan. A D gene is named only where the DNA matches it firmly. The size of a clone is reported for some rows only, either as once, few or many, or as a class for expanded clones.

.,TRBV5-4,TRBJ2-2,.,TGTGCCAGCAGCTCCGGGGCCGGGGAGCTGTTTTTT,CASSSGAGELFF
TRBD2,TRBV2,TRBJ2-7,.,TGTGCCAGCAGTGTCCCTGCTAGCGGAAACTACGAGCAGTACTTC,CASSVPASGNYEQYF
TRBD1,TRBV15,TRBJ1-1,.,TGTGCCACCAGCAGAGATCGACAGGGGAACACTGAAGCTTTCTTT,CATSRDRQGNTEAFF
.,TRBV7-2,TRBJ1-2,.,TGTGCCAGCAGCCTACCCCGGGGGGACAACTATGGCTACACCTTC,CASSLPRGDNYGYTF
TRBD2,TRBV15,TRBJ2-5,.,TGTGCCACCAGAAGGGGGGGGATACTGGACGGGACTAGCGGTCAAGAGACCCAGTACTTC,CATRRGGILDGTSGQETQYF
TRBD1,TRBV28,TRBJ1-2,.,TGTGCCAGCAGTTCCGACGGGGGACAGGCCTATGGCTACACCTTC,CASSSDGGQAYGYTF
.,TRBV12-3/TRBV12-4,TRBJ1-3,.,TGTGCCAGCAACCCGGGGGAGGGGTATTCGTATTTT,CASNPGEGYSYF
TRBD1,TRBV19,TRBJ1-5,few,TGTGCCAGTAGCCCAGACGGAGGGGGCCAGCCCCAGCATTTT,CASSPDGGGQPQHF
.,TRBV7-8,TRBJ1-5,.,TGTGCCAGCAGCTTTACCGACAGTCGCTACAATCAGCCCCAGCATTTT,CASSFTDSRYNQPQHF
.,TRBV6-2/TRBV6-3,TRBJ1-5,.,TGTGCCAGCAGCCGCACGGGTTCCCAGCCCCAGCATTTT,CASSRTGSQPQHF
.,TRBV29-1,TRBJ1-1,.,TGCAGCGCTATACGCACAGGGAGCCGCACTGAAGCTTTCTTT,CSAIRTGSRTEAFF
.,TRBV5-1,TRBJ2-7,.,TGCGCCAGCAGCTTGGGGCCGGGAAGCGACGAGCAGTACTTC,CASSLGPGSDEQYF
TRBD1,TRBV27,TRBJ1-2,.,TGTGCCAGCAGGCAGGGGGCTTTGAACCATGGCTACACCTTC,CASRQGALNHGYTF
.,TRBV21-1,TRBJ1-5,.,TGTGCCAGCAGCCCATCGACAGTGGTGGGCAATCAGCCCCAGCATTTT,CASSPSTVVGNQPQHF
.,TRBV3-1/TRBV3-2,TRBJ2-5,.,TGTGCCAGCAGCCCCGAAGAGACCCAGTACTTC,CASSPEETQYF
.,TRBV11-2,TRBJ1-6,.,TGTGCCAGCAGCTCAGATACAACAGAGAATTCACCCCTCCACTTT,CASSSDTTENSPLHF
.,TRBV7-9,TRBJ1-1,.,TGTGCCAGCAGCCTAGGAGAGTACACTGAAGCTTTCTTT,CASSLGEYTEAFF
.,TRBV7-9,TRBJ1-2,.,TGTGCCAGCAGCCGGTCTAATGACAGCCAGATCTATGGCTACACCTTC,CASSRSNDSQIYGYTF
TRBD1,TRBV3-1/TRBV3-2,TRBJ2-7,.,TGTGCCAGCAGCCACCGGGACAGGGGCTACGAGCAGTACTTC,CASSHRDRGYEQYF
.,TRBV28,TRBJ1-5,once,TGTGCCAGCAGTTTTCGGCTCGGGAATTGGCCCCAGCATTTT,CASSFRLGNWPQHF
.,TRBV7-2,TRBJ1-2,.,TGTGCCAGCAGCCCGTGGGCCCAAGTTGGCTATGGCTACACCTTC,CASSPWAQVGYGYTF
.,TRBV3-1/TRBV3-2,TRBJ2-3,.,TGTGCCAGCAGCCAAGATGGGACGGACAGAGATACGCAGTATTTT,CASSQDGTDRDTQYF
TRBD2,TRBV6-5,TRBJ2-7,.,TGTGCCAGCAGTTATGGGGCGGGAGGTCCCTACGAGCAGTACTTC,CASSYGAGGPYEQYF
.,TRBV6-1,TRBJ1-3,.,TGTGCCAGCAGGGAATACGGGAGGGGCTCTGGAAACACCATATATTTT,CASREYGRGSGNTIYF
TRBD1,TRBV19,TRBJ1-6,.,TGTGCCAGTAGTATAGTAGCAGGGGGCAATTCACCCCTCCACTTT,CASSIVAGGNSPLHF
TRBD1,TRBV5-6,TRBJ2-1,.,TGTGCCAGCAGCTCCACCGGGACAGGGGCTTACAATGAGCAGTTCTTC,CASSSTGTGAYNEQFF
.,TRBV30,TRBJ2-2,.,TGTGCCTGGGGTAACACTAGGAACACCGGGGAGCTGTTTTTT,CAWGNTRNTGELFF
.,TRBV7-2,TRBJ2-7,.,TGTGCCAGCAGCCCTCTCTACGAGCAGTACTTC,CASSPLYEQYF
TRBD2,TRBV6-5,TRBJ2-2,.,TGTGCCAGCAGGTTCGGGGACTACCAGACCGGGGAGCTGTTTTTT,CASRFGDYQTGELFF
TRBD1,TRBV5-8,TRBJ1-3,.,TGTGCCAGCAGCCTGCGGGACAGGTTAAACACCATATATTTT,CASSLRDRLNTIYF
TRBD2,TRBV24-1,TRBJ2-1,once,TGTGCCACCAGTGGCCGAGGACTAGCGGATAGCTCCTACAATGAGCAGTTCTTC,CATSGRGLADSSYNEQFF
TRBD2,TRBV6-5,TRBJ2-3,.,TGTGCCAGCGGGCTAGCGGGGCCCACAGATACGCAGTATTTT,CASGLAGPTDTQYF
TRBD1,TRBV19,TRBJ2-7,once,TGTGCCAGTAGTATACCAGGGGGCGCGCAGTACTTC,CASSIPGGAQYF
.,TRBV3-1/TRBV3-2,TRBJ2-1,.,TGTGCCAGCAGCTCACCTCTAGCGCGCTCCTACAATGAGCAGTTCTTC,CASSSPLARSYNEQFF
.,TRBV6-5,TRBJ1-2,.,TGTGCCAGCACCCCTCAGGGAAACTATGGCTACACCTTC,CASTPQGNYGYTF
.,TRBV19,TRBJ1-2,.,TGTGCCAGTAGTATGGGAGGGACCTGGCGTTATGGCTACACCTTC,CASSMGGTWRYGYTF
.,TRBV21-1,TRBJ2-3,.,TGTGCCAGCCCCCTCCAGGACGGGAGCTCCCCTCATGGAGATACGCAGTATTTT,CASPLQDGSSPHGDTQYF
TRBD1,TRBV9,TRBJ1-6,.,TGTGCCAGCAGCGTAGGCCCCTACAGGGGGCGCCCGGATTCACCCCTCCACTTT,CASSVGPYRGRPDSPLHF
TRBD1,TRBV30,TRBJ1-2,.,TGTGCCTGGAGTGTACAGGGGGACGCCTATGGCTACACCTTC,CAWSVQGDAYGYTF
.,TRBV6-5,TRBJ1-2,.,TGTGCCAGCAGCCAACAGGGAGGCTACACCTTC,CASSQQGGYTF
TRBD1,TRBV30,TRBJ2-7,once,TGTGCCTGGAGGAGCCCGGGGACAGGGGAAAGCTACGAGCAGTACTTC,CAWRSPGTGESYEQYF
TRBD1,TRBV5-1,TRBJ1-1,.,TGCGCCAGCAGCAAGGACAGGGCCACTGAAGCTTTCTTT,CASSKDRATEAFF